Listed here is a single TCR beta chain. This sample's time point: after trial treatment. The treatment: LDRT plus nivolumab, ipilimumab, low-dose cyclophosphamide and aspirin (RACIN trial). All of the donors were given nivolumab, ipilimumab, aspirin, low-dose cyclophosphamide and low-dose radiotherapy as part of RACIN, a single-arm trial. Solid tumors that lacked tumor-infiltrating lymphocytes and were advanced were present in eligible patients. The CDR3 is made up of 14 amino acids. Germline CDR1 and CDR2: ENHRY and SYGVKD. Trimming took 3 bases from V and 5 from J; bases not matched to a gene: 6. The sample is drawn from a study of low-dose radiotherapy and immunotherapy resistance in tumors. Study information: Cohort 2's total reached 13 Gy over 26 weeks, at 1 Gy per fraction every two weeks.

Gene-specific TRAV and TRBV primers were used for first-strand cDNA, covering alpha and beta chains. TCR amplification involved 20 PCR cycles with a constant-region primer and V-primer adapter. mRNA that had been isolated underwent amplification through in vitro transcription. Each CDR3 protein is one row after TCRdb ran MiXCR on the reads. Of roughly 32,000 distinct CDR3 sequences detected, around 54% appear once; the ten largest clones hold roughly 5.8%. The receptor's source is a male donor with gallbladder cancer. The chain is built from TRBV10-3 and TRBJ2-5, with 7 bases aligning to TRBD2. The sample in question was PBMCs, obtained after low-dose radiotherapy plus immunotherapy. The CDR3 protein is CAISDPAGSETQYF. The CDR3 nucleotides are TGTGCCATCAGTGACCCAGCGGGGTCCGAGACCCAGTACTTC.